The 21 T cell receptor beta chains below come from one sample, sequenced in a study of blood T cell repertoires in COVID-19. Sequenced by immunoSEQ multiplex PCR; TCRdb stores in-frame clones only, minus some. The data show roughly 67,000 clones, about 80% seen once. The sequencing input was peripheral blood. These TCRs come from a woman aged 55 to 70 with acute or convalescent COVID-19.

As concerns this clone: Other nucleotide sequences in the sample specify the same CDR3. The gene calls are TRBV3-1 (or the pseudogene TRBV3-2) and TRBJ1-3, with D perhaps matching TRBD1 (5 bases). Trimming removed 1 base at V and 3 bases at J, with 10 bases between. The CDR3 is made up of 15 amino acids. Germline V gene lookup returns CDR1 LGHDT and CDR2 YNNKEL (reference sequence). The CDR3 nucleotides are TGTGCCAGCAGCCAAGGGGGGGGGAGTGGAAACACCATATATTTT. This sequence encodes CASSQGGGSGNTIYF.

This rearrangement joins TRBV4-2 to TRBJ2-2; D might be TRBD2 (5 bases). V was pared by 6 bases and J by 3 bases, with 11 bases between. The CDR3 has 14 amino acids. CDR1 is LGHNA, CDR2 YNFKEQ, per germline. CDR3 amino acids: CASREKRDTGELFF. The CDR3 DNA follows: TGTGCCAGCAGGGAGAAGAGGGACACCGGGGAGCTGTTTTTT.

Written as DNA, the CDR3 is TGTGCCAGCAGCGTAGGGCGGGCGAACACTGAAGCTTTCTTT. Translated, it gives CASSVGRANTEAFF. This rearrangement joins TRBV9 to TRBJ1-1; the D is unclear. This CDR3 has 14 residues. CDR1 is SGDLS, CDR2 YYNGEE, per germline. V shed 0 bases and J shed 1 base, with 7 bases lying between them.

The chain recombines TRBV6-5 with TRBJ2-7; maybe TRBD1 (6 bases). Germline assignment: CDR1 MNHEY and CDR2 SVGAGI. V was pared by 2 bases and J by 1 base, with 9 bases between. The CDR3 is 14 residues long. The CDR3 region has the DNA TGTGCCAGCAGTTACGGACAGAGATCCTACGAGCAGTACTTC. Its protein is CASSYGQRSYEQYF.

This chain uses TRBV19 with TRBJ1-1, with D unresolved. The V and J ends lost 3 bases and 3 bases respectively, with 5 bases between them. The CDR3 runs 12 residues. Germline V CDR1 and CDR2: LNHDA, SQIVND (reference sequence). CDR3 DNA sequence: TGTGCCAGTAGTATGGCGGACACTGAAGCTTTCTTT. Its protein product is CASSMADTEAFF.

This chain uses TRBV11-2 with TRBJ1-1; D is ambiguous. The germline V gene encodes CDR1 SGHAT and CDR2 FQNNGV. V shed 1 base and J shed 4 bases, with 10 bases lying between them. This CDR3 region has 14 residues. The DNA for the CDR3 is TGTGCCAGCAGCTTAGGCCAGCGGGGCACTGAAGCTTTCTTT. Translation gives CASSLGQRGTEAFF.

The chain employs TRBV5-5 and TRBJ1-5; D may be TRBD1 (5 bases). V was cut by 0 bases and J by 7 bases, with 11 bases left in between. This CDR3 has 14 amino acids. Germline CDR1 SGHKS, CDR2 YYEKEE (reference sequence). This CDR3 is CASSLEAGRQPQHF. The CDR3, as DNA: TGTGCCAGCAGCTTGGAGGCAGGGCGGCAGCCCCAGCATTTT.

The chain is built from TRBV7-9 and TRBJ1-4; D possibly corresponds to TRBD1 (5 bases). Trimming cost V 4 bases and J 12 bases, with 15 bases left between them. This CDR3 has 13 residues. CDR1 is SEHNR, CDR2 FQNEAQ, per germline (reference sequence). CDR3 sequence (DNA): TGTGCCAGCAGCTCTCGGGACTGGGCGGAACTGTTTTTT. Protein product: CASSSRDWAELFF.

In DNA, the CDR3 is TGTGCCAGCAGGTACGGGGACAGCACCTACGAGCAGTACTTC. This encodes CASRYGDSTYEQYF. The chain is built from TRBV7-9 and TRBJ2-7; 7 nucleotides match TRBD1. CDR3 length: 14 residues. Trimming cost V 6 bases and J 2 bases; bases outside gene matches: 7. Germline lookup yields CDR1 SEHNR and CDR2 FQNEAQ (reference sequence).

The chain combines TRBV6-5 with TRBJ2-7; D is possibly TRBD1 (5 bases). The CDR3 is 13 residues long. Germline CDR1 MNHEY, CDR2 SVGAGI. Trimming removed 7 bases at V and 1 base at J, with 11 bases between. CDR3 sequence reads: CASTDSGSYEQYF. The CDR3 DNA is TGTGCCAGCACGGATTCAGGGTCCTACGAGCAGTACTTC.

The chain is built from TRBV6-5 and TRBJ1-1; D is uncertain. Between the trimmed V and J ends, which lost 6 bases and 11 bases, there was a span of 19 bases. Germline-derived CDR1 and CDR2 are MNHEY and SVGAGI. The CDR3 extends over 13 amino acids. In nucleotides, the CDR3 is TGTGCCAGCAGGGAGGACGGGATCGGCGTGGCTTTCTTT. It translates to CASREDGIGVAFF.

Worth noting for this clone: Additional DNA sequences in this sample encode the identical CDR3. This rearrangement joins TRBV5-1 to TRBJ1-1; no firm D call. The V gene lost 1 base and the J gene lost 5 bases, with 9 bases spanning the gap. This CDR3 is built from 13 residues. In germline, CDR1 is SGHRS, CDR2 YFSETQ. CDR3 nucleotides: TGCGCCAGCAGCTTGTCTAGCCAAACTGAAGCTTTCTTT. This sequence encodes CASSLSSQTEAFF.

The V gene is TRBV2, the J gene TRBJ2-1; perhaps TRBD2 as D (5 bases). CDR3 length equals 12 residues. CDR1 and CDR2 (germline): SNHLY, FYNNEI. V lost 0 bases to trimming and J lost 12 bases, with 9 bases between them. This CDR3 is CASSEAGSRQFF. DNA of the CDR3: TGTGCCAGCAGTGAAGCGGGGAGTAGGCAGTTCTTC.

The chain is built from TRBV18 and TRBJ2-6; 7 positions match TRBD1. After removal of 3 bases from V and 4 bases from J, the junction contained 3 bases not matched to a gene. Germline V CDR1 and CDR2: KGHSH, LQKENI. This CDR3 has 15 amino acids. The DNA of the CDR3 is TGTGCCAGCTCACCGACAGGGACCGGGGCCAACGTCCTGACTTTC. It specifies CASSPTGTGANVLTF.

As DNA, the CDR3 is TGTGCCAGCTGGACAGGGGACGAGCAGTACTTC. Its protein product is CASWTGDEQYF. V usage is TRBV6-5 and J usage is TRBJ2-7, with 9 bases that match TRBD1. V shed 8 bases and J 5 bases; nucleotides not matched to a gene: 1. The CDR3 is 11 residues long. Germline loops: CDR1 MNHEY, CDR2 SVGAGI.

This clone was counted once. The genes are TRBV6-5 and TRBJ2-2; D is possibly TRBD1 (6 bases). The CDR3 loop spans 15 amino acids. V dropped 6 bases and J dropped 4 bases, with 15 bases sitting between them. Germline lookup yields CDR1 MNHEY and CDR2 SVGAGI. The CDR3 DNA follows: TGTGCCAGCAGGCCACTCCTCAGGGGCACCGGGGAGCTGTTTTTT. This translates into CASRPLLRGTGELFF.

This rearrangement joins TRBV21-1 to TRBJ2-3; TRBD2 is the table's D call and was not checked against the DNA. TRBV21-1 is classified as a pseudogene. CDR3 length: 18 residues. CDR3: CASSKGPSAGRDTDTQYF. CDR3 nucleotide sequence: TGTGCCAGCAGCAAAGGGCCGTCAGCAGGTCGGGACACAGATACGCAGTATTTT.

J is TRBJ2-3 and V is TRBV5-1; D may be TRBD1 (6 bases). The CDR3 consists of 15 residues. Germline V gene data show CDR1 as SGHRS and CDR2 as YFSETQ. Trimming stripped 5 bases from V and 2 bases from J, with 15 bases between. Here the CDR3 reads CASRIGGHATDTQYF. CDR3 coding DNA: TGCGCCAGCAGGATTGGGGGCCATGCCACAGATACGCAGTATTTT.

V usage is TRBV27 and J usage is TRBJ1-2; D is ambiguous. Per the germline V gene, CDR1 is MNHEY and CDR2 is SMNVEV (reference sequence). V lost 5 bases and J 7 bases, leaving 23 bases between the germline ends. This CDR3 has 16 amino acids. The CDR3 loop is CASSLSPGVYFSGYTF. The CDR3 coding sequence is TGTGCCAGCAGTCTCTCGCCGGGTGTATATTTCTCTGGCTACACCTTC.

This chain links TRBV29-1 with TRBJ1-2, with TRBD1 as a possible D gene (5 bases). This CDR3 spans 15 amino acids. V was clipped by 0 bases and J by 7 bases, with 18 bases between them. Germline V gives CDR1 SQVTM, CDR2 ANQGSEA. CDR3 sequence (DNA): TGCAGCGTTGAAGATAATACACGCGGGACGGCTGGCTACACCTTC. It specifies CSVEDNTRGTAGYTF.

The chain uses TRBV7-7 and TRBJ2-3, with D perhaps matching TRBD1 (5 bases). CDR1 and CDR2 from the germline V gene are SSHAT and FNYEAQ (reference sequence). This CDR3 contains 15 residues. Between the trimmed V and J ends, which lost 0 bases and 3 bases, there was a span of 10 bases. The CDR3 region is CASSLAAGRTDTQYF. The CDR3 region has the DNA TGTGCCAGCAGCTTAGCGGCAGGGCGAACAGATACGCAGTATTTT.